Included here is one T cell receptor (beta chain) sequence, with context. Its specificity is unknown. 60 Vbeta and 13 Jbeta primers were used in PCR. Clones were sequenced by immunoSEQ multiplex PCR, and TCRdb holds only the in-frame ones, with some missing. The table gives tens of thousands of clones; the top ten clones make up around 11% of it. This record comes from a study of cytomegalovirus exposure and HLA in healthy donors. General observations from the study: In a later analysis, most CMV-associated TCR beta chains appeared HLA-restricted. The listing of roughly 160 TCR beta chains classed them as cytomegalovirus-associated. Association of a missense DCLRE1C variant with TCR beta V- and J-gene trimming was reported in a later analysis.

The germline CDR1 and CDR2 sequences are SQVTM and ANQGSEA. The trim removed 7 bases at V and 0 bases at J, leaving 1 base unmatched. CDR3 length equals 12 residues. The TCR comes from a man aged 18 to 35 in good health and CMV-seropositive. The V and J genes are TRBV29-1 and TRBJ2-3; the match to TRBD2 covers 7 bases. Sequences were obtained from PBMCs. The CDR3 region is CSGDYSTDTQYF. Written as DNA, the CDR3 is TGCAGCGGGGACTACAGCACAGATACGCAGTATTTT.